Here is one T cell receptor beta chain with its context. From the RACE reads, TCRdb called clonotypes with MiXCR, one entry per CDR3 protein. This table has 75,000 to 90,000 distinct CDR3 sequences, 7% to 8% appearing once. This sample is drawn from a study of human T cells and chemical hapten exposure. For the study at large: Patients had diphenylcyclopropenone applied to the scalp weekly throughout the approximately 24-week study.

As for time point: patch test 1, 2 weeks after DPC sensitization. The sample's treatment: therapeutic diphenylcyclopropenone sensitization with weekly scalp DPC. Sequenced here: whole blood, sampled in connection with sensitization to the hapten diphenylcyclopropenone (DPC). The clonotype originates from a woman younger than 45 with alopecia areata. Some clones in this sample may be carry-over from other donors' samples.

The CDR3 bases are TGTGCCAGCAGCCCCCCGGTGGGGACGGGTGGCTACACCTTC. Its translation is CASSPPVGTGGYTF. The chain joins TRBV9 to TRBJ1-2, with TRBD1 as a possible D gene (5 bases). The CDR3 runs to 14 residues. Germline CDR1 and CDR2: SGDLS and YYNGEE. The ends were cut back, 4 bases at V and 7 bases at J, with 17 bases in the middle. The full variable domain, rest sourced from reference TRBV9 and TRBJ1-2, is DSGVTQTPKHLITATGQRVTLRCSPRSGDLSVYWYQQSLDQGLQFLIQYYNGEERAKGNILERFSAQQFPDLHSELNLSSLELGDSALYFCASSPPVGTGGYTFGSGTRLTVV.